The 9 T cell receptor delta chains presented below share a single source sample, sequenced in a study of gamma-delta T cells after stem cell transplantation. TCRdb re-called the RT-PCR reads using CATT. The table lists under 5,500 delta-chain clones, 9.8% of them singletons. Sample: gamma-delta T cells. These receptor sequences come from a human donor. It is not recorded whose cells these are; they may come from a transplant donor.

This clone is medium-sized (0.01 to 0.1%) in the sample. CDR3 sequence (DNA): TGTGCCTGTGACACCGCAGAGAGAGCCAAGTACACCGATAAACTCATCTTT. Protein: CACDTAERAKYTDKLIF. The J gene is TRDJ1, the V gene TRDV2, with D unresolved. Deletions cut 0 bases from V and 0 bases from J, with 16 bases between. Germline lookup yields CDR1 GEAIGNYY and CDR2 EKD. This CDR3 has 17 amino acids.

To note about this clone: A single base separates this from a much larger clone, so it may be a read error. The chain uses TRDV2 and TRDJ1, with TRDD3 matching over 11 bases. CDR1 GEAIGNYY and CDR2 EKD come from the germline V gene. This CDR3 comprises 20 residues. CDR3 sequence reads: CACDSIRSALGDTGTDTLIF. The DNA of the CDR3 is TGTGCCTGTGACTCAATACGATCCGCTCTGGGGGATACAGGCACCGATACACTCATCTTT.

This clone was detected a few times. The TCRdb protein comes from a much larger clone and disagrees with this DNA's translation at residue 8, likely due to a read error; the protein given here is derived from the DNA. For the CDR3, the DNA is TGTGCCTGTGACAGCGTACCAACCACCGATAAACTCATCTTT. Amino acids: CACDSVPTTDKLIF. V gene TRDV2 combines with J gene TRDJ1; D is ambiguous. The germline CDR1 and CDR2 sequences are GEAIGNYY and EKD. The CDR3 totals 14 residues. V lost 2 bases to trimming and J lost 1 base, with 10 bases between them.

Points on this clone: The protein TCRdb lists belongs to a much larger clone and differs from this DNA's translation at residue 10, which points to a read error; the protein shown is made from the DNA. This chain joins TRDV2 and TRDJ1; no firm D call. V dropped 3 bases and J dropped 3 bases, with 16 bases sitting between them. CDR3 size: 15 residues. Germline V CDR1 and CDR2: GEAIGNYY, EKD. Here the CDR3 reads CACDPVTGRADKLIF. The CDR3 DNA reads as TGTGCCTGTGACCCCGTCACAGGCCGGGCCGATAAACTCATCTTT.

This clone was recorded a few times. The chain uses TRDV2 and TRDJ1; 7 nucleotides align to TRDD3. The CDR3 spans 18 residues. V lost 2 bases, J lost 0 bases, and 14 bases stayed unmatched. CDR1 and CDR2 (germline): GEAIGNYY, EKD. This CDR3 is CACDNLGAQGRYTDKLIF. The CDR3 DNA reads as TGTGCCTGTGACAACCTGGGGGCTCAAGGTCGGTACACCGATAAACTCATCTTT.

The chain links TRDV2 to TRDJ1, with 11 bases aligning to TRDD3. The CDR3 contains 17 residues. Per germline, CDR1 GEAIGNYY and CDR2 EKD. V was pared by 5 bases and J by 1 base, with 11 bases of the junction left unmatched. CDR3 in amino acids: CACVQLGDSLTTDKLIF. In nucleotides, the CDR3 is TGTGCCTGTGTCCAACTGGGGGATAGCTTGACCACCGATAAACTCATCTTT.

With regard to this clone: The TCRdb protein comes from a much larger clone and disagrees with this DNA's translation at residue 14, likely due to a read error; the protein given here is derived from the DNA. The rearrangement joins TRDV2 to TRDJ3; TRDD3 matches at 7 bases. Germline V gene sequence: CDR1 GEAIGNYY, CDR2 EKD. The CDR3 spans 16 residues. CDR3 nucleotide sequence: TGTGCCTGTGACTGGGGGAGCTCCTGGGACACCCGACAGGTGTTTTTC. Translation gives CACDWGSSWDTRQVFF.

Sample share makes this clone large. This rearrangement joins TRDV2 to TRDJ1; 13 bases agree with TRDD3. There are 15 residues in the CDR3. V shed 3 bases and J 8 bases; nucleotides not matched to a gene: 8. CDR1 and CDR2 (germline): GEAIGNYY, EKD. CDR3 sequence: CACDPVLGDTQKLIF. CDR3 DNA sequence: TGTGCCTGTGACCCTGTACTGGGGGATACGCAGAAACTCATCTTT.

V and J are TRDV2 and TRDJ1, with D perhaps TRDD3 (6 bases). The CDR3 contains 15 residues. Looked up from germline, CDR1 is GEAIGNYY and CDR2 is EKD. V was trimmed by 3 bases and J by 1 base, leaving 14 bases between them. The DNA of the CDR3 is TGTGCCTGTGACCCACTACTGGGACGCACCGATAAACTCATCTTT. This codes for CACDPLLGRTDKLIF.